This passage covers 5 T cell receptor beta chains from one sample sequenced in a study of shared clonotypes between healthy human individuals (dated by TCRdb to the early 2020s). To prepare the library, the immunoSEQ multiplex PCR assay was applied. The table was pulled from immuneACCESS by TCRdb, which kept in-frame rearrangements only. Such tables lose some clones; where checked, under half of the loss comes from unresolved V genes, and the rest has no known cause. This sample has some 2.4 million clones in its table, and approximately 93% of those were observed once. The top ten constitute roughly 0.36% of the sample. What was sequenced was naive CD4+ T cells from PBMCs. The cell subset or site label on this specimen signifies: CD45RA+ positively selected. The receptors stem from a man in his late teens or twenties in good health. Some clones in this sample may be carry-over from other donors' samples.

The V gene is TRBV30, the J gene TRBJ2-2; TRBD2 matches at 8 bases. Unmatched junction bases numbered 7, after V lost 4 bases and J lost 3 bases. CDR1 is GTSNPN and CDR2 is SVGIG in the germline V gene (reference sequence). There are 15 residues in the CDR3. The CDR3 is CAWNALLADTGELFF. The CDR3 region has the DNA TGTGCCTGGAACGCCCTACTAGCGGACACCGGGGAGCTGTTTTTT.

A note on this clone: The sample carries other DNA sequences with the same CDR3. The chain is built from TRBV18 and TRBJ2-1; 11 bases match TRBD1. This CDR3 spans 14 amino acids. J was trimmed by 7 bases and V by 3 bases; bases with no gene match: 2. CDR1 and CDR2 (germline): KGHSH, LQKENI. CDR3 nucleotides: TGTGCCAGCTCACCGGGGACAGGGGGGAATGAGCAGTTCTTC. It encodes CASSPGTGGNEQFF.

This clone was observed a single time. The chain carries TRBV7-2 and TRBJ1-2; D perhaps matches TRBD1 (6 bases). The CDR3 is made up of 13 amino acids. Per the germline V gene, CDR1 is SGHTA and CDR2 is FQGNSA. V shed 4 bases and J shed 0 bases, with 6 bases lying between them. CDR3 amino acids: CASSSGANYGYTF. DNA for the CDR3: TGTGCCAGCAGCTCAGGGGCTAACTATGGCTACACCTTC.

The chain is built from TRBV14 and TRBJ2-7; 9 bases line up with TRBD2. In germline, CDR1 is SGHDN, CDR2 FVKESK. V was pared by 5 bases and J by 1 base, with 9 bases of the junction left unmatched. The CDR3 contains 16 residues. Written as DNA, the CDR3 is TGTGCCAGCAGCAAAAAGCTACTAGCGGGTTCCTACGAGCAGTACTTC. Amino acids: CASSKKLLAGSYEQYF.

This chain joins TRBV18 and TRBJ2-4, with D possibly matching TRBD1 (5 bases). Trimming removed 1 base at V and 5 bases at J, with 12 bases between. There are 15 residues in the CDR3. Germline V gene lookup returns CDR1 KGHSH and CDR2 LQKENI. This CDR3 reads CASSPLGESENIQYF. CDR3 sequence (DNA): TGTGCCAGCTCACCACTAGGGGAATCTGAAAACATTCAGTACTTC.